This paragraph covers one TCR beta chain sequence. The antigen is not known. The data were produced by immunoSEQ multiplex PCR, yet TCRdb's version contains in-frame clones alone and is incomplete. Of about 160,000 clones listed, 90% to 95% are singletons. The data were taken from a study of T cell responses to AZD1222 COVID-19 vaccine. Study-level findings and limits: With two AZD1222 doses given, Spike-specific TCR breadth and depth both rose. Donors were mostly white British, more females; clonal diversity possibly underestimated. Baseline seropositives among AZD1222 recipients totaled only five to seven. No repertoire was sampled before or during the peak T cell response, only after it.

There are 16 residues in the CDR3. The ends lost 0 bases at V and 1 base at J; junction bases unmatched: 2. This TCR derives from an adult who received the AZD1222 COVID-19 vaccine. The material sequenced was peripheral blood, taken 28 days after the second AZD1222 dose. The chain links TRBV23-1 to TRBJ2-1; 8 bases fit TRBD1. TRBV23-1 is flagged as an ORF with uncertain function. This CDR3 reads CASSQSYRGSYNEQFF. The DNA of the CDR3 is TGCGCCAGCAGTCAATCCTACAGGGGGTCCTACAATGAGCAGTTCTTC.